This TCR beta chain was observed in a study of identical twins. TCRdb recomputed calls from the 5' RACE reads with MiXCR, one row per CDR3 protein. The table has roughly 720,000 distinct CDR3 sequences, 18% seen once. This CDR3 has 15 amino acids. Unmatched junction bases numbered 10, after V lost 6 bases and J lost 4 bases. Germline loops: CDR1 DFQATT, CDR2 SNEGSKA (reference sequence). In addition, the sample was reused for a study of T cells expressing NK-cell markers. That publication notes: The TCR beta repertoires were obtained from sorted CD3+CD56+NKG2C+, CD3+CD56+NKG2C- and CD3+CD56-NKG2C+ T cells. The study sequenced eight donors, seven HCMV-seropositive and one seronegative. It remained uncertain whether the expanded NKG2C+ T cell clones were specific for HCMV antigens.

The source of this sequence is a woman aged 18-29 years in good health. Sequencing was done on a sample of PBMCs. V and J are TRBV20-1 and TRBJ2-5; 11 nucleotides match TRBD1. The CDR3 loop reads CSALTGTGGPETQYF. DNA of the CDR3: TGCAGTGCGCTAACCGGGACAGGGGGGCCAGAGACCCAGTACTTC.